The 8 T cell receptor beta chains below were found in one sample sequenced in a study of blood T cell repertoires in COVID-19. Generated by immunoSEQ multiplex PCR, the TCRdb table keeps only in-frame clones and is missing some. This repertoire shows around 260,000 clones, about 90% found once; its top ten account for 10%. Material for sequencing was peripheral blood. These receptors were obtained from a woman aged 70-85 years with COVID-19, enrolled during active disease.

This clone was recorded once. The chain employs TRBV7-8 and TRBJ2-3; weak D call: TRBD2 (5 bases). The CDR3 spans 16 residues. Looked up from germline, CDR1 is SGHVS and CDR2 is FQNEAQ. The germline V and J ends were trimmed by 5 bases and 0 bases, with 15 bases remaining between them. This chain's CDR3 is CASSQWGAGSTDTQYF. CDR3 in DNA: TGTGCCAGCAGCCAGTGGGGAGCAGGTAGCACAGATACGCAGTATTTT.

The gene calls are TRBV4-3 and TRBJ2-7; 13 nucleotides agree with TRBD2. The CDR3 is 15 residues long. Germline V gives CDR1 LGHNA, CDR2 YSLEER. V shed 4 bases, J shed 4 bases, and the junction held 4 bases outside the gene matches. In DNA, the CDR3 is TGCGCCAGCAGCCCAGGGACTAGCGGGATATACGAGCAGTACTTC. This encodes CASSPGTSGIYEQYF.

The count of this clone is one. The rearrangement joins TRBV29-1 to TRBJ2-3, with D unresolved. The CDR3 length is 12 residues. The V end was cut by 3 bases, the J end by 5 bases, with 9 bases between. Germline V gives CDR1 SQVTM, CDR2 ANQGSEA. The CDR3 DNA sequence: TGCAGCGTTGATGGCGGATTAGATACGCAGTATTTT. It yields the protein CSVDGGLDTQYF.

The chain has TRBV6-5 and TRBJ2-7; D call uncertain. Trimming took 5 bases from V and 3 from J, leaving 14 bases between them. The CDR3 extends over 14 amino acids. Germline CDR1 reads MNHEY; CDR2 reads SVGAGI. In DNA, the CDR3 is TGTGCCAGCAGTAGATTGGATTCGGGCTACGAGCAGTACTTC. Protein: CASSRLDSGYEQYF.

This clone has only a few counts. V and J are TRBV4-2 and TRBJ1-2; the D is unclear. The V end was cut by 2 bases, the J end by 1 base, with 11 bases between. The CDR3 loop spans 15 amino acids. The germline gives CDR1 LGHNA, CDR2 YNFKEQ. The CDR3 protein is CASSQSHGGNYGYTF. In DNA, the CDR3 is TGTGCCAGCAGCCAATCCCATGGAGGTAACTATGGCTACACCTTC.

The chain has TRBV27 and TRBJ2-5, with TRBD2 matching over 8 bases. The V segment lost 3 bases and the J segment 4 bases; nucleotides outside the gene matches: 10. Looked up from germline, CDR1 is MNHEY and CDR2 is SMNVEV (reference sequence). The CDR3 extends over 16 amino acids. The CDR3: CASSLSTAGVGETQYF. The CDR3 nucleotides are TGTGCCAGCAGTTTGTCTACAGCGGGAGTCGGAGAGACCCAGTACTTC.

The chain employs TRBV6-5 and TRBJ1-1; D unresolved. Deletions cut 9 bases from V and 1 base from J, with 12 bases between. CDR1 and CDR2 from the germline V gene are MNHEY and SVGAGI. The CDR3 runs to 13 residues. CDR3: CASWARTNTEAFF. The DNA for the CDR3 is TGTGCCAGTTGGGCCAGAACGAACACTGAAGCTTTCTTT.

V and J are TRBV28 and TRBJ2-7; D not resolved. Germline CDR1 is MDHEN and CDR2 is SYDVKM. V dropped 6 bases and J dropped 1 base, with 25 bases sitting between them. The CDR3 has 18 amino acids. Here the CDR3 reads CASSLPPRSSYPSYEQYF. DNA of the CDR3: TGTGCCAGCAGCTTACCCCCCCGGAGCTCCTACCCATCCTACGAGCAGTACTTC.